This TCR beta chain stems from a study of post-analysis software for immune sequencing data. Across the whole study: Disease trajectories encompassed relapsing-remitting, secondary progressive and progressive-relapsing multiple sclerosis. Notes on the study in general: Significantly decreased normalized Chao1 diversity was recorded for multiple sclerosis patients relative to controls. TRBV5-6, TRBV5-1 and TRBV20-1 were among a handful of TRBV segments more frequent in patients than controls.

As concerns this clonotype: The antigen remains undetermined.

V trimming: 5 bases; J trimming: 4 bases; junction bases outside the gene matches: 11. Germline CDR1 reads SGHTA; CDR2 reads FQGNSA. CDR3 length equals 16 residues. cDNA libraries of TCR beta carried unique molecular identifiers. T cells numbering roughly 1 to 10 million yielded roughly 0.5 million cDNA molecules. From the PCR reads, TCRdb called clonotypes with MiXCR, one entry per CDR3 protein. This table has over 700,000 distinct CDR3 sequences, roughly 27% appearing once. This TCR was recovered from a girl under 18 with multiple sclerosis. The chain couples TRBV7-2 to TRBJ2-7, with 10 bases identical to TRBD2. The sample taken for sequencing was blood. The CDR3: CASSLLKREGRYEQYF. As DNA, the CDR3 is TGTGCCAGCAGCCTACTTAAGCGGGAGGGGAGGTACGAGCAGTACTTC. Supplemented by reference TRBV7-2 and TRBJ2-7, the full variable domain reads GAGVSQSPSNKVTEKGKDVELRCDPISGHTALYWYRQSLGQGLEFLIYFQGNSAPDKSGLPSDRFSAERTGGSVSTLTIQRTQQEDSAVYLCASSLLKREGRYEQYFGPGTRLTVT.